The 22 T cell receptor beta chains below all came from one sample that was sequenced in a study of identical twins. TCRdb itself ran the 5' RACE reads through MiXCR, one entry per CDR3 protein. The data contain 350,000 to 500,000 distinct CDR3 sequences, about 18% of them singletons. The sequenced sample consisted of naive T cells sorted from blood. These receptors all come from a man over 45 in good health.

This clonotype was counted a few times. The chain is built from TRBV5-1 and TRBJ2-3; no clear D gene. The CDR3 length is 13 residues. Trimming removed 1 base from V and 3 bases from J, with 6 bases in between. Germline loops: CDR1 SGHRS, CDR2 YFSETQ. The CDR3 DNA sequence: TGCGCCAGCAGCTTGCCCCGAACAGATACGCAGTATTTT. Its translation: CASSLPRTDTQYF.

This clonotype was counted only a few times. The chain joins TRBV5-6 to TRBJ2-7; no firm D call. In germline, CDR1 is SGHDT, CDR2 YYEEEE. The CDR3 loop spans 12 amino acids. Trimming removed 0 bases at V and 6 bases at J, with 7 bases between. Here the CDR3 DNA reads TGTGCCAGCAGCTTGGAAGCAGCCGAGCAGTACTTC. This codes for CASSLEAAEQYF.

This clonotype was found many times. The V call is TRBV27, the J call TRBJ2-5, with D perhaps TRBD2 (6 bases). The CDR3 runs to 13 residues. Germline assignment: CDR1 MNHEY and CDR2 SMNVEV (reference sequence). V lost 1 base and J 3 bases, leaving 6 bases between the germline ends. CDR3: CASSLLAEETQYF. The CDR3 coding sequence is TGTGCCAGCAGTTTATTAGCGGAAGAGACCCAGTACTTC.

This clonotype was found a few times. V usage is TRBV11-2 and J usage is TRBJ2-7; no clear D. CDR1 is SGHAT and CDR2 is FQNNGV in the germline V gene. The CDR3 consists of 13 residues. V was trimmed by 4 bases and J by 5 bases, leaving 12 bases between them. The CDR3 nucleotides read TGTGCCAGCAGCTGGACGATGGGTCACGAGCAGTACTTC. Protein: CASSWTMGHEQYF.

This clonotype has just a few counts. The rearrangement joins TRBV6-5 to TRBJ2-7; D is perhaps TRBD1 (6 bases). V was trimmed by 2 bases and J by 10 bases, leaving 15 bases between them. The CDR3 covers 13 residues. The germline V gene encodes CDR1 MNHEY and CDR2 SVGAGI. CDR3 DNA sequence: TGTGCCAGCAGTTACGGGTCAGGGGCTGATCAGTACTTC. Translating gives CASSYGSGADQYF.

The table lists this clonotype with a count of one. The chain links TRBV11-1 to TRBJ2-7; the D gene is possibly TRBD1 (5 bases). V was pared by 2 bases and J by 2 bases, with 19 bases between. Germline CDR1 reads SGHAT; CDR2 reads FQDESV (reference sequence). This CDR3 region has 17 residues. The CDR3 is CASSLIYDSRRTYEQYF. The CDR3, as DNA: TGTGCCAGCAGCTTAATCTACGACAGCCGTCGCACCTACGAGCAGTACTTC. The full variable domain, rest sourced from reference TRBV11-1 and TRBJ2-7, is EAEVAQSPRYKITEKSQAVAFWCDPISGHATLYWYRQILGQGPELLVQFQDESVVDDSQLPKDRFSAERLKGVDSTLKIQPAELGDSAMYLCASSLIYDSRRTYEQYFGPGTRLTVT.

The CDR3 region has the DNA TGTGCCAGCAGTAGAGAGGCTAGCGGAGACGGGACCGGGGAGCTGTTTTTT. This sequence encodes CASSREASGDGTGELFF. The chain combines TRBV27 with TRBJ2-2, with 7 bases aligning to TRBD2. Germline V gene lookup returns CDR1 MNHEY and CDR2 SMNVEV (reference sequence). The CDR3 covers 17 residues. Trimming at V came to 5 bases and at J to 5 bases, leaving 14 bases not matched to a gene.

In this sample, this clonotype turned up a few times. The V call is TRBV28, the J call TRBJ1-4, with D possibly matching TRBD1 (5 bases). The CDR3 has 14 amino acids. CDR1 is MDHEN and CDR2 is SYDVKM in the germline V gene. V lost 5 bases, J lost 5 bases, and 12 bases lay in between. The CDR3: CASSPGHSNEKLFF. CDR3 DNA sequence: TGTGCCAGCAGTCCCGGACATTCAAATGAAAAACTGTTTTTT. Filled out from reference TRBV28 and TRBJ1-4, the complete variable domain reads DVKVTQSSRYLVKRTGEKVFLECVQDMDHENMFWYRQDPGLGLRLIYFSYDVKMKEKGDIPEGYSVSREKKERFSLILESASTNQTSMYLCASSPGHSNEKLFFGSGTQLSVL.

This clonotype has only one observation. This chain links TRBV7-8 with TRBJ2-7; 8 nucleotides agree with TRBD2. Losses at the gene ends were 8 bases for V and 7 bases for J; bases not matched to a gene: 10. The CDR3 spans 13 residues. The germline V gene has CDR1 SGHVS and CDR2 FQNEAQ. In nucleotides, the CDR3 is TGTGCCAGCTGTAGCGGGGTCTGGGGAGAGCAGTACTTC. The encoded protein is CASCSGVWGEQYF.

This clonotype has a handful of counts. CDR3 in DNA: TGTGCCAGCAGCTCGCAGACAGGGTTCTCAAAGGGAAATGAAAAACTGTTTTTT. This gives the protein CASSSQTGFSKGNEKLFF. This chain connects TRBV5-6 to TRBJ1-4, with 7 nucleotides matching TRBD1. Trimming cost V 3 bases and J 5 bases; bases outside gene matches: 16. This CDR3 is built from 18 residues. CDR1 SGHDT and CDR2 YYEEEE come from the germline V gene.

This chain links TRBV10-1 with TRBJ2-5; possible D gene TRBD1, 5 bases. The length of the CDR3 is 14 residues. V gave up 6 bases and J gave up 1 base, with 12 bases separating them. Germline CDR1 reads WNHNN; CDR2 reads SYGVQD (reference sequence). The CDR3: CASREIDSQETQYF. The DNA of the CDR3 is TGCGCCAGCAGGGAAATTGACAGCCAAGAGACCCAGTACTTC.

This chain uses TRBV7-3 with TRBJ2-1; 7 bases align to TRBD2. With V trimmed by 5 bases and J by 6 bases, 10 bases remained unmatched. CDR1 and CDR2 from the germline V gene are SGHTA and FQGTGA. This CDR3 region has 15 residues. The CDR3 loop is CASSAGGTTLNEQFF. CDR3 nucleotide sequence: TGTGCCAGCAGCGCGGGCGGGACTACCCTCAATGAGCAGTTCTTC.

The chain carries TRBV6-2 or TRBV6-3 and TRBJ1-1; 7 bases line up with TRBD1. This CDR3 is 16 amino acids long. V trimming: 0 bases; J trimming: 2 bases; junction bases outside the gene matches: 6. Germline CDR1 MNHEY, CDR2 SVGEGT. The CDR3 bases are TGTGCCAGCAGTTACTCGACATGGGACAGAAACACTGAAGCTTTCTTT. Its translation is CASSYSTWDRNTEAFF.

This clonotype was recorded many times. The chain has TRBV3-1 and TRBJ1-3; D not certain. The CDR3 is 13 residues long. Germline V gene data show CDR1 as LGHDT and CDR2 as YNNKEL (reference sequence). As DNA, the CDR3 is TGTGCGGTAGCACCGAGCTCTGGAAACACCATATATTTT. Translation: CAVAPSSGNTIYF.

The CDR3 nucleotides are TGTGCCAGCAGCCCAGCGGGGGCGATGGAGACCCAGTACTTC. It encodes CASSPAGAMETQYF. The chain carries TRBV28 and TRBJ2-5; 8 nucleotides match TRBD2. Trimming took 6 bases from V and 5 from J; bases not matched to a gene: 8. This CDR3 has 14 residues. From germline, CDR1 is MDHEN and CDR2 SYDVKM.

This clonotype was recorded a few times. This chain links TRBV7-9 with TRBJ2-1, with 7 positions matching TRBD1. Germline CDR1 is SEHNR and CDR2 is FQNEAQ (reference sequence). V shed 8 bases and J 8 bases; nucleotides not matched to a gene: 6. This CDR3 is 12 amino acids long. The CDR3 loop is CASQTGLDEQFF. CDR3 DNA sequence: TGTGCCAGCCAGACAGGGCTGGATGAGCAGTTCTTC.

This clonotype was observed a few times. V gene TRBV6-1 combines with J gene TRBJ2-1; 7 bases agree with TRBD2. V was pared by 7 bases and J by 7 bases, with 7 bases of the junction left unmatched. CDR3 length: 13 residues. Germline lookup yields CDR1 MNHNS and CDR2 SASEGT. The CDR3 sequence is CASTGGLENEQFF. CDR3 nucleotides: TGTGCCAGCACGGGAGGACTGGAAAATGAGCAGTTCTTC.

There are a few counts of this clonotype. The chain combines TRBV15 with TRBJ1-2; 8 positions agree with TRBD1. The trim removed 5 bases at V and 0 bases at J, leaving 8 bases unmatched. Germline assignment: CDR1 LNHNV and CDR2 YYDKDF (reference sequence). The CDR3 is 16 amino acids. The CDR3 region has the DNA TGTGCCACCAGCGCGACAGGGGTTCCCTCTAACTATGGCTACACCTTC. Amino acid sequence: CATSATGVPSNYGYTF.

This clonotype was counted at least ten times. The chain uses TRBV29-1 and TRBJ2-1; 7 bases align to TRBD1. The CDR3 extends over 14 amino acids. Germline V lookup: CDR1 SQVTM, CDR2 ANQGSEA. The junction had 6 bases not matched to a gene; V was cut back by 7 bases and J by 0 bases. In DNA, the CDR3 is TGCAGCGCTCGGGACAGAAGCTCCTACAATGAGCAGTTCTTC. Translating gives CSARDRSSYNEQFF.

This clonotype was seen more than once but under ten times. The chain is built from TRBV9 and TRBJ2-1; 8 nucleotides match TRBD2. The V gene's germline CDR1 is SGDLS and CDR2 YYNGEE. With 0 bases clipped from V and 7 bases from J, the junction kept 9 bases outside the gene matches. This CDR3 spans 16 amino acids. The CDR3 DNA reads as TGTGCCAGCAGCGTAGAGATGACTAGCGTTCTTAATGAGCAGTTCTTC. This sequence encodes CASSVEMTSVLNEQFF. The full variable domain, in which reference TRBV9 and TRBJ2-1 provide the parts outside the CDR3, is DSGVTQTPKHLITATGQRVTLRCSPRSGDLSVYWYQQSLDQGLQFLIQYYNGEERAKGNILERFSAQQFPDLHSELNLSSLELGDSALYFCASSVEMTSVLNEQFFGPGTRLTVL.

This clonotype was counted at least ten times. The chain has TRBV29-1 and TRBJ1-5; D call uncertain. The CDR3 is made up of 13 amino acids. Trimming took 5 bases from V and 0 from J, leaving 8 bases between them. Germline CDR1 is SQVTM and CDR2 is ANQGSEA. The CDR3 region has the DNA TGCAGCGTTTCAGAGAATAGCAATCAGCCCCAGCATTTT. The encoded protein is CSVSENSNQPQHF. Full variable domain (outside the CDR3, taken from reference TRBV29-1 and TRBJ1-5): SAVISQKPSRDICQRGTSLTIQCQVDSQVTMMFWYRQQPGQSLTLIATANQGSEATYESGFVIDKFPISRPNLTFSTLTVSNMSPEDSSIYLCSVSENSNQPQHFGDGTRLSIL.

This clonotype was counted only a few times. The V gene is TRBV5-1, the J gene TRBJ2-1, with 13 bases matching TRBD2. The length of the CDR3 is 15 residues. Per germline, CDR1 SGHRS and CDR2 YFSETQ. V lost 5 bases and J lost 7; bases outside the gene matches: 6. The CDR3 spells CASSRTSGSLNEQFF. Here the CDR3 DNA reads TGCGCCAGCAGTCGGACTAGCGGGAGCTTGAATGAGCAGTTCTTC.